This TCR beta chain emerged from a study of cytomegalovirus exposure and HLA in healthy donors. Looking at the study overall: Of some 410 genotyped donors, 81% grouped in the Caucasian-associated ancestry cluster.

With 60 Vbeta and 13 Jbeta primers, the PCR was carried out. Using immunoSEQ multiplex PCR, the repertoire was profiled, and TCRdb retains in-frame clones only, with some absent. The table has 150,000 to 200,000 clones, roughly 85% seen once; the top ten hold 0.69%. Study conclusions and caveats: Many donors shared some public TCRs, even though most TCR sequences were rare.

About this clone: Antigen specificity is unknown.

Trimming shortened V by 1 base and J by 0 bases, and 13 bases separated the two germline ends. The CDR3 has 17 amino acids. Germline V gene data show CDR1 as LGHNA and CDR2 as YNFKEQ. This rearrangement joins TRBV4-2 to TRBJ2-1; no clear D. This TCR derives from a woman between 35 and 50 years old in good health and CMV-seronegative. The sample consisted of PBMCs. The CDR3, as DNA: TGTGCCAGCAGCCAAGCAAACGTTGTTAGCTCCTACAATGAGCAGTTCTTC. Its protein is CASSQANVVSSYNEQFF.